This TCR beta chain was recorded in a study of OX40 agonist ivuxolimab in advanced cancers. On the study more broadly: The dose-escalation group included hepatocellular carcinoma, melanoma, renal cell carcinoma and head and neck cancer. It was permissible to have had prior anti-PD-1, anti-PD-L1 or anti-CTLA-4 therapy, and approximately 38% had some.

This clone was counted a single time. Its antigen is not known. The CDR3 contains 17 residues. Germline-derived CDR1 and CDR2 are ENHRY and SYGVKD. V lost 3 bases to trimming and J lost 2 bases, with 16 bases between them. Profiling relied on immunoSEQ multiplex PCR, and the TCRdb table lists in-frame clones only, not all of them. The repertoire holds more than 25,000 clones, with about 88% as singletons. Study observations and caveats: No determination was made of the antigen specificity of the expanded peripheral T cells. At doses 0.1 to 3.0 mg/kg, CD4+ and CD8+ clones expanded.

The chain combines TRBV10-3 with TRBJ2-2; D not resolved. The receptor comes from an adult with an advanced solid tumor such as melanoma, head and neck, liver or kidney cancer. The source material was CD4+ or CD8+ T cells sorted from blood, sampled in a trial of the OX40 agonist ivuxolimab. The CDR3 sequence is CAISDLSLEANTGELFF. CDR3 DNA sequence: TGTGCCATCAGTGATTTGAGCCTAGAGGCCAACACCGGGGAGCTGTTTTTT.